The present T cell receptor beta chain was sequenced within a study of cytomegalovirus exposure and HLA in healthy donors. Notes on the study in general: It was reportedly the case that the classifier diagnosed cytomegalovirus status with high specificity and sensitivity. Presence/absence analyses took donor sequencing depth as roughly uniform. Later analysis showed most CMV-associated TCR beta chains appearing HLA-restricted.

Turning to this clone: The antigen is not known.

Primers included in the PCR were 60 Vbeta and 13 Jbeta primers. The repertoire was sequenced with immunoSEQ multiplex PCR; TCRdb's copy has only in-frame clones and lacks some. The sample includes some 190,000 clones, roughly 79% of them seen just once. The length of the CDR3 is 15 residues. V lost 3 bases and J lost 0, with 10 bases in between. CDR1 is MNHEY, CDR2 SMNVEV, per germline (reference sequence). The V gene is TRBV27, the J gene TRBJ2-3, with D possibly TRBD2 on 6 matching bases. The clonotype comes from a woman aged 18-29 years in good health and CMV-seronegative. The sequencing input was PBMCs. The CDR3 protein is CASSFWDSSTDTQYF. In nucleotides, the CDR3 is TGTGCCAGCAGTTTCTGGGACTCAAGCACAGATACGCAGTATTTT.